Presented here are 3 T cell receptor beta chains from one specimen sequenced in a study of blood T cell repertoires in COVID-19 (dated by TCRdb to the early 2020s). Library construction relied on the immunoSEQ multiplex PCR assay. Not all clones reach the TCRdb copy of this immuneACCESS table, which keeps in-frame sequences only. Checked studies attribute under half of the gap to unresolved V genes and leave the rest unexplained. Within this sample are 450,000 or so clones, with roughly 89% of them counted one time only. The top ten constitute 0.65% to 1% of the sample. The material sequenced was peripheral blood. The receptors shown here come from a man younger than 30 with COVID-19, enrolled during active disease.

The chain carries TRBV2 and TRBJ2-1; a weak D match, TRBD2 (5 bases). The CDR3 sequence is 14 residues long. CDR1 SNHLY and CDR2 FYNNEI come from the germline V gene. V was shortened by 7 bases and J by 1 base, with 11 bases between the two germline ends. This chain's CDR3 is CASKLGDSYNEQFF. For the CDR3, the DNA is TGTGCCAGCAAGTTGGGAGATTCCTACAATGAGCAGTTCTTC.

This chain joins TRBV3-1 (or the pseudogene TRBV3-2) and TRBJ2-3; 10 positions match TRBD2. The CDR3 is made up of 18 amino acids. The V gene end was trimmed by 0 bases and the J gene end by 4 bases; junction bases not matched to a gene: 10. Germline lookup yields CDR1 LGHDT and CDR2 YNNKEL (reference sequence). Here the CDR3 reads CASSQERLLAGVPDTQYF. CDR3 in DNA: TGTGCCAGCAGCCAAGAACGGCTCCTAGCGGGAGTCCCAGATACGCAGTATTTT.

This clone has just a few counts. The chain recombines TRBV28 with TRBJ2-2; D is undetermined. Germline loops: CDR1 MDHEN, CDR2 SYDVKM. Trimming cost V 5 bases and J 6 bases, with 13 bases left between them. This CDR3 region has 14 residues. The CDR3 region has the DNA TGTGCCAGCAGTCCCCCGGCGGAAGCCGGGGAGCTGTTTTTT. This codes for CASSPPAEAGELFF.